A selection of T cell receptor beta chains follows, all from one sample in a study of cytomegalovirus exposure and HLA in healthy donors. TCRdb's table, derived via immunoSEQ multiplex PCR, lists solely in-frame clones and lacks some. The table shows 150,000 to 200,000 clones, with more than 75% occurring only once. The sample taken for sequencing was PBMCs. The source is a man in his late teens or twenties in good health and CMV-seropositive. Each CDR3 is given with its conserved first and last residue. A D gene is named only where the DNA matches it firmly. Clone sizes are given selectively: once, few, many, or a class where the clone is expanded.

J,V,size,D,DNA,CDR3
TRBJ2-7,TRBV9,NA,NA,TGTGCCAGCAGCGTCGGGGAAAGTCCCTACGAGCAGTACTTC,CASSVGESPYEQYF
TRBJ1-4,TRBV30,NA,NA,TGTGCCTGGAGTAGCGACGTATGGGATGAAAAACTGTTTTTT,CAWSSDVWDEKLFF
TRBJ2-7,TRBV6-5,NA,TRBD2,TGTGCCAGCAGGCGACTAGCGGGGGCTTACGAGCAGTACTTC,CASRRLAGAYEQYF
TRBJ2-7,TRBV10-3,once,TRBD1,TGTGCCATCAGTGAGTCGGGACAGGGGGGCGAGCAGTACTTC,CAISESGQGGEQYF
TRBJ2-3,TRBV5-1,NA,NA,TGCGCCAGCAGCTTGGACCGATTGGCGAGCGGGCCTACAGATACGCAGTATTTT,CASSLDRLASGPTDTQYF
TRBJ1-1,TRBV29-1,NA,NA,TGCAGCGCCGACGGGGGGACGATTGAAGCTTTCTTT,CSADGGTIEAFF
TRBJ2-7,TRBV28,NA,TRBD2,TGTGCCAGCAGTCTCGGGACTAGCGGATCCTACGAGCAGTACTTC,CASSLGTSGSYEQYF
TRBJ1-5,TRBV2,NA,TRBD1,TGTGCCAGCAGTGAGGGGGGACAGGGAAGTCAGCCCCAGCATTTT,CASSEGGQGSQPQHF
TRBJ2-1,TRBV5-4,once,NA,TGTGCCAGCAGCTCCACAACGTCTAACGTACCAGCGGAGCAGTTCTTC,CASSSTTSNVPAEQFF
TRBJ2-7,TRBV27,NA,NA,TGTGCCAGCAGTTCATCCCCCAGGTCTCGGGGGTTATACGAGCAGTACTTC,CASSSSPRSRGLYEQYF
TRBJ2-1,TRBV19,NA,TRBD2,TGTGCCAGTAGTATTCCCGGACTAGTCGACGAGCAGTTCTTC,CASSIPGLVDEQFF
TRBJ2-7,TRBV5-1,few,TRBD1,TGCGCCAGCAGCTTGGCCGGCAGGGACAGGCGCTCCTACGAGCAGTACTTC,CASSLAGRDRRSYEQYF
TRBJ2-3,TRBV7-6,NA,NA,TGTGCCAGCAGCTTTTTGAGTCTATCTAGCACAGATACGCAGTATTTT,CASSFLSLSSTDTQYF
TRBJ2-3,TRBV9,NA,TRBD2,TGTGCCAGCAGCGTAGGGGTAGCGGGAGGGTACGATACGCAGTATTTT,CASSVGVAGGYDTQYF
TRBJ1-4,TRBV4-3,NA,NA,TGCGCCAGCAGCCAAGCCCGGGTCGGTAATGAAAAACTGTTTTTT,CASSQARVGNEKLFF
TRBJ2-5,TRBV9,once,NA,TGTGCCAGCTCGTCAAATAGGGGTGAAGAGACCCAGTACTTC,CASSSNRGEETQYF
TRBJ1-1,TRBV7-9,NA,NA,TGTGCCAGCAGCCGGGGGGGAGGGAGGACTGAAGCTTTCTTT,CASSRGGGRTEAFF
TRBJ2-3,TRBV5-1,NA,NA,TGCGCCAGCAGGAGGGAGGGGGGCACAGATACGCAGTATTTT,CASRREGGTDTQYF
TRBJ2-1,TRBV29-1,NA,TRBD2,TGCAGCGTGCTCGCGGGACTAGCGGGAGTAAATGAGCAGTTCTTC,CSVLAGLAGVNEQFF
TRBJ1-5,TRBV6-5,NA,NA,TGTGCCAGCAGTTACGTGGCAGGGAATCAGCCCCAGCATTTT,CASSYVAGNQPQHF
TRBJ2-1,TRBV7-9,once,NA,TGTGCCAGCAGCCAGAGCGATGGCTCCTACAATGAGCAGTTCTTC,CASSQSDGSYNEQFF
TRBJ2-7,TRBV5-1,NA,NA,TGCGCCAGCAGCTTGGGGATAGGGGCTTACGAGCAGTACTTC,CASSLGIGAYEQYF
TRBJ2-7,TRBV5-1,few,NA,TGCGCCAGCGTGACTAGTCTCGTCGACGAGCAGTACTTC,CASVTSLVDEQYF
TRBJ2-7,TRBV29-1,NA,TRBD2,TGCAGCGTCGAACACGGGGCTAGCGGATCCTACGAGCAGTACTTC,CSVEHGASGSYEQYF
TRBJ2-1,TRBV11-3,NA,NA,TGTGCCACCTTTTTAGAGGGCAGCAACGGCGACAATGAGCAGTTCTTC,CATFLEGSNGDNEQFF
TRBJ2-1,TRBV7-3,NA,TRBD2,TGTGCCAGCAGCTTAACGAGCGGGGCCTACAATGAGCAGTTCTTC,CASSLTSGAYNEQFF
TRBJ2-1,TRBV27,once,NA,TGTGCCAGCAGTTTAAGCCAGGGGAATGAGCAGTTCTTC,CASSLSQGNEQFF
TRBJ2-3,TRBV5-5,once,NA,TGTGCCAGCAGCCTGAGGGATATAGCGGCGTATTTT,CASSLRDIAAYF
TRBJ2-5,TRBV2,NA,TRBD2,TGTGCCAGCAGTCGTGGAGCGGGGGGAGAGACCCAGTACTTC,CASSRGAGGETQYF
TRBJ2-5,TRBV7-2,once,TRBD1,TGTGCCAGCAGCTTAATTGACAGGGGGCTTCAAGAGACCCAGTACTTC,CASSLIDRGLQETQYF
TRBJ2-7,TRBV4-1,NA,TRBD2,TGCGCCAGCAGCCAAGTGGGTAGCGGGAGGTACGAGCAGTACTTC,CASSQVGSGRYEQYF
TRBJ2-3,TRBV27,NA,TRBD2,TGTGCCAGCAGTCCTTGGACTAGCGGGAGAGTAGATACGCAGTATTTT,CASSPWTSGRVDTQYF
TRBJ2-5,TRBV9,NA,NA,TGTGCCAGCAGCGTAAGCGGCCGCCAAGAGACCCAGTACTTC,CASSVSGRQETQYF
TRBJ2-7,TRBV7-2,NA,NA,TGTGCCAGCAGCCGGGACTTCTCCTACGAGCAGTACTTC,CASSRDFSYEQYF
TRBJ2-5,TRBV12-5,NA,TRBD1,TGTGCTAGTGGGAGGGGGCAGGGAGAGACCCAGTACTTC,CASGRGQGETQYF
TRBJ2-1,TRBV2,NA,TRBD2,TGTGCCAGCAGTTACTCTAGCGGCGAGCAGTTCTTC,CASSYSSGEQFF
TRBJ1-1,TRBV25-1,NA,NA,TGTGCCAGCAGACTCCAGGGGTGTAGAAGGACTGAAGCTTTCTTT,CASRLQGCRRTEAFF
TRBJ2-7,TRBV14,few,TRBD2,TGTGCCAGCAGCTATCTAGCGGGAGCCTCCTACGAGCAGTACTTC,CASSYLAGASYEQYF
TRBJ2-3,TRBV5-4,NA,NA,TGTGCCAGCGGACGGACTAGCACAGATACGCAGTATTTT,CASGRTSTDTQYF
TRBJ2-1,TRBV9,NA,TRBD2,TGTGCCAGCAGCCCTCGGACTAGCGGGAGATACAATGAGCAGTTCTTC,CASSPRTSGRYNEQFF
TRBJ2-2,TRBV7-2,NA,TRBD2,TGTGCCAGCAGCTTACGACTAGCCGACACCGGGGAGCTGTTTTTT,CASSLRLADTGELFF